A single sample is the source of the 18 T cell receptor beta chains below, sequenced in a study of beta chain features in type 1 diabetes. Notes on the study in general: In every one of the four CD4+ subsets, TCRB CDR3s were moderately but significantly shorter in Type 1 diabetes patients.

No antigens are known for them. The authors reverse transcribed all of the isolated RNA, so sequencing captured expressed TCRB transcripts. The repertoire was sequenced with immunoSEQ multiplex PCR; TCRdb's copy has only in-frame clones and lacks some. The data show more than 550,000 clones, with more than 12% seen just once and just under 0.04% held by the top ten. Sequencing input: naive CD4+ T cells from blood. These TCRs come from a young man with type 1 diabetes.

This clone was recorded a few times. The rearrangement joins TRBV9 to TRBJ2-3, with 11 bases fitting TRBD2. The V segment lost 2 bases and the J segment 4 bases; nucleotides outside the gene matches: 9. This CDR3 spans 17 amino acids. Germline V gene data show CDR1 as SGDLS and CDR2 as YYNGEE. The CDR3 sequence: CASSVQSSGRGSDTQYF. In nucleotides, the CDR3 is TGTGCCAGCAGCGTCCAAAGTAGCGGGAGGGGCTCAGATACGCAGTATTTT.

This sequence joins TRBV30 and TRBJ1-5; a possible D gene is TRBD1 (5 bases). V lost 1 base and J 6 bases, leaving 16 bases between the germline ends. The CDR3 sequence is 15 residues long. Germline V CDR1 and CDR2: GTSNPN, SVGIG (reference sequence). The chain's CDR3 is CAWSEGAGLRQPQHF. For the CDR3, the DNA is TGTGCCTGGAGTGAAGGGGCAGGGCTTCGTCAGCCCCAGCATTTT.

The J gene is TRBJ2-2, the V gene TRBV11-3, with 9 bases lining up with TRBD1. The CDR3 loop spans 15 amino acids. Germline V gene data show CDR1 as SGHNT and CDR2 as YENEEA. The CDR3 loop reads CGSIYGGQGTGELFF. CDR3 sequence (DNA): TGTGGCAGTATATACGGGGGACAGGGAACCGGGGAGCTGTTTTTT.

This clone was seen more than once but under ten times. The chain links TRBV7-2 to TRBJ1-2; tentative D call: TRBD1 (5 bases). The germline gives CDR1 SGHTA, CDR2 FQGNSA. This CDR3 has 14 amino acids. Trimming pared 6 bases from V and 4 bases from J, leaving 15 bases between. CDR3 sequence: CASRLASGGYGYTF. The CDR3 nucleotides are TGTGCCAGCAGACTAGCGTCGGGGGGCTATGGCTACACCTTC.

This clone turned up a few times. This rearrangement joins TRBV9 to TRBJ1-6, with D perhaps matching TRBD1 (6 bases). The CDR3 has 15 residues. Trimming left V 0 bases short and J 6 bases short, with 10 bases between. CDR1 SGDLS and CDR2 YYNGEE come from the germline V gene. CDR3 in DNA: TGTGCCAGCAGCGTAGCACAGGGTACTAATTCACCCCTCCACTTT. Its protein product is CASSVAQGTNSPLHF.

This clone was observed a few times. The genes are TRBV4-1 and TRBJ2-1; no clear D gene. The germline V gene encodes CDR1 MGHRA and CDR2 YSYEKL. CDR3 length: 12 residues. V was shortened by 3 bases and J by 12 bases, with 12 bases between the two germline ends. The DNA for the CDR3 is TGCGCCAGCAGCCAGCGGCCGTACCTGCAGTTCTTC. It encodes CASSQRPYLQFF.

This chain connects TRBV9 to TRBJ1-1, with unresolved D. The CDR3 is 14 amino acids. The germline gives CDR1 SGDLS, CDR2 YYNGEE. Trimming pared 0 bases from V and 2 bases from J, leaving 8 bases between. The CDR3 nucleotides are TGTGCCAGCAGCGTAGTCATCCAAAACACTGAAGCTTTCTTT. It encodes CASSVVIQNTEAFF.

The chain is built from TRBV5-1 and TRBJ1-1, with TRBD1 identical over 9 bases. CDR3 size: 14 residues. Germline trimming cut 3 bases from V and 4 bases from J; bases unmatched to any gene: 4. Germline CDR1 reads SGHRS; CDR2 reads YFSETQ. CDR3 sequence: CASSWPDRGTEAFF. The DNA for the CDR3 is TGCGCCAGCAGCTGGCCGGACAGGGGCACTGAAGCTTTCTTT.

This clone was counted a few times. The chain joins TRBV4-3 to TRBJ2-3; a possible D gene is TRBD1 (5 bases). V lost 2 bases and J lost 2, with 11 bases in between. Per the germline V gene, CDR1 is LGHNA and CDR2 is YSLEER. This CDR3 has 15 amino acids. The CDR3 DNA reads TGCGCCAGCAGCCAACGGGTGACAGTCACAGATACGCAGTATTTT. Residues: CASSQRVTVTDTQYF.

This clone was detected only a few times. CDR3 region: CASSNSYTDTQYF. The CDR3 coding sequence is TGTGCCAGCAGTAACAGCTACACAGATACGCAGTATTTT. J is TRBJ2-3 and V is TRBV28; D remains ambiguous. Germline assignment: CDR1 MDHEN and CDR2 SYDVKM. The CDR3 length is 13 residues. The V gene lost 5 bases and the J gene lost 2 bases, with 8 bases spanning the gap. Filled out from reference TRBV28 and TRBJ2-3, the complete variable domain reads DVKVTQSSRYLVKRTGEKVFLECVQDMDHENMFWYRQDPGLGLRLIYFSYDVKMKEKGDIPEGYSVSREKKERFSLILESASTNQTSMYLCASSNSYTDTQYFGPGTRLTVL.

A few counts support this clone. V is TRBV29-1 and J is TRBJ1-5; D unclear. The CDR3 totals 15 residues. Trimming cost V 4 bases and J 3 bases, with 16 bases left between them. Germline lookup yields CDR1 SQVTM and CDR2 ANQGSEA. CDR3 nucleotide sequence: TGCAGCGTTGCGACCCATCTAGGAGACAATCAGCCCCAGCATTTT. The encoded protein is CSVATHLGDNQPQHF.

In this sample, this clone turned up a few times. The rearrangement joins TRBV4-2 to TRBJ1-3, with 8 positions matching TRBD1. The CDR3 extends over 17 amino acids. Germline CDR1 reads LGHNA; CDR2 reads YNFKEQ. J lost 2 bases, V lost 2 bases, and 8 bases had no gene match. The CDR3 coding sequence is TGTGCCAGCAGCCAACGCAGGGGGCTTGCTACTGGAAACACCATATATTTT. Translation gives CASSQRRGLATGNTIYF.

This clone was detected only a few times. This chain uses TRBV4-3 with TRBJ2-3; 9 bases fit TRBD2. V was clipped by 3 bases and J by 3 bases; unmatched bases: 4. The germline V gene has CDR1 LGHNA and CDR2 YSLEER. The CDR3 length is 15 residues. CDR3 residues: CASSHTGLATDTQYF. CDR3 in DNA: TGCGCCAGCAGCCACACCGGACTAGCGACAGATACGCAGTATTTT.

This clone was detected a few times. The chain is built from TRBV30 and TRBJ2-1; D tentatively fits TRBD1 or TRBD2 (5 bases each). Germline values: CDR1 GTSNPN, CDR2 SVGIG (reference sequence). V lost 5 bases and J 5 bases, leaving 16 bases between the germline ends. The CDR3 sequence is 14 residues long. CDR3 sequence (DNA): TGTGCCTGGGTTAGTTACTGGGGACACAATGAGCAGTTCTTC. Amino acids: CAWVSYWGHNEQFF.

Only a few counts were recorded for this clone. The V call is TRBV5-4, the J call TRBJ1-4; 7 nucleotides line up with TRBD1. J gave up 3 bases and V 3 bases, and 2 bases lay outside the gene matches. The CDR3 contains 14 residues. The V gene's germline CDR1 is SGHNT and CDR2 YYREEE (reference sequence). The CDR3: CASSSDRSNEKLFF. CDR3 in DNA: TGTGCCAGCAGCTCGGACAGGTCTAATGAAAAACTGTTTTTT.

The genes are TRBV28 and TRBJ2-7; 9 bases agree with TRBD2. Trimming took 2 bases from V and 2 from J; bases not matched to a gene: 4. Per the germline V gene, CDR1 is MDHEN and CDR2 is SYDVKM. This CDR3 is built from 15 residues. The CDR3 DNA reads TGTGCCAGCAGTTTACAGGCGGGGGGGCCCTACGAGCAGTACTTC. This sequence encodes CASSLQAGGPYEQYF.

In its sample, this clone was seen a few times. The chain employs TRBV28 and TRBJ2-7; unclear D gene. The CDR3 has 18 residues. Per the germline V gene, CDR1 is MDHEN and CDR2 is SYDVKM. The germline V and J ends were trimmed by 2 bases and 0 bases, with 20 bases remaining between them. CDR3 nucleotides: TGTGCCAGCAGTTTAGTCGCCTTGAAGGACGCAAGCTCCTACGAGCAGTACTTC. Translated, it gives CASSLVALKDASSYEQYF.

The genes are TRBV7-2 and TRBJ2-5; 8 bases are shared with TRBD2. The CDR3 contains 15 residues. Trimming took 1 base from V and 2 from J; bases not matched to a gene: 3. The germline V gene encodes CDR1 SGHTA and CDR2 FQGNSA. CDR3 in amino acids: CASSLGGGRQETQYF. Written as DNA, the CDR3 is TGTGCCAGCAGCTTAGGCGGGGGGCGACAAGAGACCCAGTACTTC.